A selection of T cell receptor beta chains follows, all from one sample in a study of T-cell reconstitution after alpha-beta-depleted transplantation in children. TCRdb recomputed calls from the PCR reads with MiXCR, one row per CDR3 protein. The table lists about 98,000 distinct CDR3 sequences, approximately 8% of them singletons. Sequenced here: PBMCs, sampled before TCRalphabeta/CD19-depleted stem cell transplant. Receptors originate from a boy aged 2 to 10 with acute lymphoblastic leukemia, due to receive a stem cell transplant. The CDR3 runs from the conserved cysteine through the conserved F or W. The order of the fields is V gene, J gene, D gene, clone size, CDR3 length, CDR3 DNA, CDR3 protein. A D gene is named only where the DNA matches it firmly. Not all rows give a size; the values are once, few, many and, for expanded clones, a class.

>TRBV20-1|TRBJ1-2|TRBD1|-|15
TGCTGTGCTAGAGATGGGGACAGGGATCTCTATGGCTACACCTTC
CCARDGDRDLYGYTF
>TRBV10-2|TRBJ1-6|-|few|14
TGCGCCAGCAAAGAGACGAGGGTAAATTCACCCCTCCACTTT
CASKETRVNSPLHF
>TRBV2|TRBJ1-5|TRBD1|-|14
TGTGCCAGCAGCGAGACAGGGAAGAATCAGCCCCAGCATTTT
CASSETGKNQPQHF
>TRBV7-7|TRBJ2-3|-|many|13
TGTGCCAGCAGCTTAGCGCCCCGTGATACGCAGTATTTT
CASSLAPRDTQYF
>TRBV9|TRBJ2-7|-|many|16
TGTGCCAGCAGCGTAGGTGAGGCGGGGAGCTCCTACGAGCAGTACTTC
CASSVGEAGSSYEQYF
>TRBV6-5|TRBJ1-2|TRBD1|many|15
TGTGCCAGCAGCCTGGACAGGGCTAGCTACTATGGCTACACCTTC
CASSLDRASYYGYTF
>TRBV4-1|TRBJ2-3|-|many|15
TGCGCCAGCAGCCAGACAGGCCAAATTGCAGATACGCAGTATTTT
CASSQTGQIADTQYF
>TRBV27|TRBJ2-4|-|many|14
TGTGCCAGCAGTTTACGGGGGATCAAAAACATTCAGTACTTC
CASSLRGIKNIQYF
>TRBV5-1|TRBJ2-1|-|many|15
TGCGCCAGCAGCCTGGAAGGGGTCTCCTACAATGAGCAGTTCTTC
CASSLEGVSYNEQFF
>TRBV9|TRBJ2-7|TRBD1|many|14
TGTGCCAGCAGCGCGACTCTGGGGACAGCTCGGAGGAACTTC
CASSATLGTARRNF
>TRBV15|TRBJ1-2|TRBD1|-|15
TGTGCCACCAGCAGAGTGCCACAGGGGGTTGTGGGCTACACCTTC
CATSRVPQGVVGYTF
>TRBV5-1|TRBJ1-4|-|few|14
TGCGCCAGCAGCCTGGGAGACCTTAATGAAAAACTGTTTTTT
CASSLGDLNEKLFF
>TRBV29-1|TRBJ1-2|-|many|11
TGCAGCGTTGGGGGGGACGGCGGCTACACCTTC
CSVGGDGGYTF
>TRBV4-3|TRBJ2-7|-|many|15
TGCGCCAGCAGCCAGGACCCCCGGGGGCCCTACGAGCAGTACTTC
CASSQDPRGPYEQYF
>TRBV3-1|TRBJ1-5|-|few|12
TGTGCCAGCAGCCAGGGCAATCAGCCCCAGCATTTT
CASSQGNQPQHF
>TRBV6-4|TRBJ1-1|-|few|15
TGTGCCAGCAGTGACGGGGCAGGGGAGGTGACTGAAGCTTTCTTT
CASSDGAGEVTEAFF
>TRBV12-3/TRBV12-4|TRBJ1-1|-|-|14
TGTGCCAGCAGTTTTCAAGTATTGAACACTGAAGCTTTCTTT
CASSFQVLNTEAFF
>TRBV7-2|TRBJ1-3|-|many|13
TGTGCCAGCAGCGGACACTCTGGAAACACCATATATTTT
CASSGHSGNTIYF
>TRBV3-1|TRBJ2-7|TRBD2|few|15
TGTGCCAGCAGCCCAACCCGCGGGGGGGCCGACGAGCAGTACTTC
CASSPTRGGADEQYF
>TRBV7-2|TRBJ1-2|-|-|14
TGTGCCAGCAGCCCACTTGAGAGGGCCTATGGCTACACCTTC
CASSPLERAYGYTF
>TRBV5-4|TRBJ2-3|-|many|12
TGTGCCAGCAGCCTAGTTGCAGATACGCAGTATTTT
CASSLVADTQYF
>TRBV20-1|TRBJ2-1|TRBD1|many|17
TGCAGTGCTAGAGACCCATATACGGACAGGGGCCACAATGAGCAGTTCTTC
CSARDPYTDRGHNEQFF
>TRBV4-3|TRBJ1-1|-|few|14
TGCGCCAGCAGCCAAGCCTCAGGCAGGGACATGGCTTTCTTT
CASSQASGRDMAFF
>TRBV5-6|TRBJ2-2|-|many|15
TGTGCCAGCAGCTCCACACAGATGAACACCGGGGAGCTGTTTTTT
CASSSTQMNTGELFF
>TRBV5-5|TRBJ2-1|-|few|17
TGTGCCAGCAGCCTCAAAGCCTTTCCGACTCGTTACAATGAGCAGTTCTTC
CASSLKAFPTRYNEQFF
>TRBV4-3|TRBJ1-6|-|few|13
TGCGCCAGCAGCCAAGGGGAACATTCACCCCTCCACTTT
CASSQGEHSPLHF
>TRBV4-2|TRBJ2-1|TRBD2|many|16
TGTGCCAGCACCCCTGCCCTAGCGGGGGGGGCTGGAGAGCAGTTCTTC
CASTPALAGGAGEQFF
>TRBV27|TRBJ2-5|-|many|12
TGTGCCACGTTCAGGATGGGAGAGACCCAGTACTTC
CATFRMGETQYF
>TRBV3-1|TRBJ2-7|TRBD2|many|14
TGTGCCAGCAGCCTTACTAGCGGGGGTGACGAGCAGTACTTC
CASSLTSGGDEQYF
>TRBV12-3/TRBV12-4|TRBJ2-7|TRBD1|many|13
TGTGCCAGCAGCCTAGGACAGGGACGGGAGCAGTACTTC
CASSLGQGREQYF
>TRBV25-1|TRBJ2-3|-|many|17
TGTGCCAGCAGTGATGCGCGCAGGAGCTCACAAATGGATACGCAGTATTTT
CASSDARRSSQMDTQYF
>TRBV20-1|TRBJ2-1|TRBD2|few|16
TGCAGTGCTAGAGATCTCTACGGGGGGGACAACAATGAGCAGTTCTTC
CSARDLYGGDNNEQFF
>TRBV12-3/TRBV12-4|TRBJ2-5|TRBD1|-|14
TGTGCCAGCAGTTTGTCAGACAGGGGAGAGACCCAGTACTTC
CASSLSDRGETQYF
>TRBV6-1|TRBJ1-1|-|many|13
TGTGCCAGCAGTGAAGGAGGGACCACTGAAGCTTTCTTT
CASSEGGTTEAFF
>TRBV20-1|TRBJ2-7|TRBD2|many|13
TGCAGTGCTAGGGCGGGGGGAACCTACGAGCAGTACTTC
CSARAGGTYEQYF
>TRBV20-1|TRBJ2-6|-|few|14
TGCAGTGCTAGAGATCGGGGTGGGGCCAACGTCCTGACTTTC
CSARDRGGANVLTF
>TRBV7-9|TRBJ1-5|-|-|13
TGTGCCAACAGCTTTAGCCCTTATCAGCCCCAGCATTTT
CANSFSPYQPQHF
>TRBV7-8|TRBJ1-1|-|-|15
TGTGCCAGCAGCGCAACGGGGGGGTGGGTTCCTGAAGCTTTCTTT
CASSATGGWVPEAFF
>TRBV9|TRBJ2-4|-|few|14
TGTGCCAGCAGCGATAGAGGGGACCCACAACGGGTGAACTTC
CASSDRGDPQRVNF
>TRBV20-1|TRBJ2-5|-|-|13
TGCAGTGCTCCCGGTGGGAACCAAGAGACCCAGTACTTC
CSAPGGNQETQYF
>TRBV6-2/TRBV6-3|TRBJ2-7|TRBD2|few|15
TGTGCCAGCGCCCCTCCTAGCGGGGTCTCCTACGAGCAGTACTTC
CASAPPSGVSYEQYF
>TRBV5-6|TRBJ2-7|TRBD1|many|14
TGTGCCAGCAGCTTTACAGGGGAGATGTACGAGCAGTACTTC
CASSFTGEMYEQYF
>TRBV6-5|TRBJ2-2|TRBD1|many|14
TGTGCCAGCAGTTACTCAACAGGGGCCGGGGAGCTGTTTTTT
CASSYSTGAGELFF
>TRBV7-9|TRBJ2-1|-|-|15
TGTGCCAGGGGCTTAGGGCTCCTCTCCTACAATGAGCAGTTCTTC
CARGLGLLSYNEQFF
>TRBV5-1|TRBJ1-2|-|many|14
TGCGCCAGCAGCCCCAATGGACGGTACTATGGCTACACCTTC
CASSPNGRYYGYTF
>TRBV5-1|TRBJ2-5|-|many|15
TGCGCCAGCAGCCGACAGGGAGGCCCCCAAGAGACCCAGTACTTC
CASSRQGGPQETQYF
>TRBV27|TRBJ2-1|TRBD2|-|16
TGTGCCAGCAGTTCCCTACTAGCGGGGTCCTACAATGAGCAGTTCTTC
CASSSLLAGSYNEQFF
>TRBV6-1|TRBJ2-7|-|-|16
TGTGCCAGCAGTGAAAGGGGAGGGACAGGCTCCTACGAGCAGTACTTC
CASSERGGTGSYEQYF
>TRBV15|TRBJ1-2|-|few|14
TGTGCCACCAGCAGAGGAGCGGAACCCGACGGCTACACCTTC
CATSRGAEPDGYTF
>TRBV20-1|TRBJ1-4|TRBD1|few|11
TGCAAGGGACAGGATAATGAAAAACTGTTTTTT
CKGQDNEKLFF
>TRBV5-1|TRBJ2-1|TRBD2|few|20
TGCGCCAGCAGCTTTTCTCGAGCGGGGGGTGACTATAGCTCCTACAATGAGCAGTTCTTC
CASSFSRAGGDYSSYNEQFF
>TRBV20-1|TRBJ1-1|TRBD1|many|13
TGCAGTGCCTGGGGACAGTTGAACACTGAAGCTTTCTTT
CSAWGQLNTEAFF